A single sample gave rise to the 29 T cell receptor beta chains below, sequenced in a study of pediatric ulcerative colitis. The protocol was immunoSEQ multiplex PCR, while the TCRdb copy is restricted to in-frame clones and leaves out a portion. The data show more than 45,000 clones, about nine tenths seen once. Sequenced: blood. The origin of the receptors is a boy younger than 18 who was a control in a study of pediatric ulcerative colitis.

V usage is TRBV7-3 and J usage is TRBJ1-6, with D maybe TRBD1 (6 bases). The CDR3 runs 15 residues. Germline lookup yields CDR1 SGHTA and CDR2 FQGTGA. V was pared by 1 base and J by 7 bases, with 11 bases between. The CDR3 sequence: CASSLMGHQNSPLHF. The CDR3 DNA follows: TGTGCCAGCAGCTTAATGGGACACCAAAATTCACCCCTCCACTTT.

The rearrangement uses TRBV6-6 and TRBJ2-3, with a tentative D call TRBD2 (5 bases). Trimming took off 10 bases at V and 4 bases at J, with 15 bases between the two ends. Germline lookup yields CDR1 MNHNY and CDR2 SVGAGI (reference sequence). The CDR3 is 13 residues long. CDR3 DNA sequence: TGTGCCATCCGGGGTACTACCCCAGATACGCAGTATTTT. Translated, it gives CAIRGTTPDTQYF.

The chain joins TRBV5-6 to TRBJ2-2; D is possibly TRBD1 or TRBD2 (7 bases each). The CDR3 length is 16 residues. The V gene lost 3 bases and the J gene lost 3 bases, with 15 bases spanning the gap. Germline loops: CDR1 SGHDT, CDR2 YYEEEE. CDR3 amino acids: CASSYDREGDTGELFF. The CDR3 DNA follows: TGTGCCAGCAGCTACGACAGGGAGGGGGACACCGGGGAGCTGTTTTTT.

This chain uses TRBV28 with TRBJ1-1; 7 positions agree with TRBD1. J gave up 2 bases and V 6 bases, and 6 bases lay outside the gene matches. This CDR3 has 14 residues. Germline-derived CDR1 and CDR2 are MDHEN and SYDVKM. CDR3 DNA sequence: TGTGCCAGCAGCCATACAGGGGTCAACACTGAAGCTTTCTTT. Translated, it gives CASSHTGVNTEAFF.

The gene calls are TRBV28 and TRBJ2-5; 11 bases are shared with TRBD2. The CDR3 is 16 amino acids. After removal of 4 bases from V and 2 bases from J, the junction contained 6 bases not matched to a gene. CDR1 is MDHEN and CDR2 is SYDVKM in the germline V gene. As DNA, the CDR3 is TGTGCCAGCAGTTCAACCTTAGCGGGAGGGCAAGAGACCCAGTACTTC. Amino acids: CASSSTLAGGQETQYF.

Only one count was recorded for this clone. V is TRBV15 and J is TRBJ1-1; D remains ambiguous. Looked up from germline, CDR1 is LNHNV and CDR2 is YYDKDF (reference sequence). Trimming stripped 3 bases from V and 0 bases from J, with 5 bases between. The CDR3 length is 13 residues. CDR3 protein: CATSSRVNTEAFF. DNA of the CDR3: TGTGCCACCAGCAGCCGGGTGAACACTGAAGCTTTCTTT.

This clone was seen only a few times. The chain has TRBV19 and TRBJ2-7, with TRBD2 matching over 8 bases. The trim removed 8 bases at V and 1 base at J, leaving 7 bases unmatched. The CDR3 sequence is 14 residues long. The germline V gene has CDR1 LNHDA and CDR2 SQIVND (reference sequence). As DNA, the CDR3 is TGTGCCAGTCAACCCGGGACTAGTTCCTACGAGCAGTACTTC. Its translation is CASQPGTSSYEQYF.

The rearrangement joins TRBV6-5 to TRBJ2-7, with D perhaps matching TRBD2 (5 bases). The V and J ends lost 7 bases and 4 bases respectively, with 17 bases between them. The V gene's germline CDR1 is MNHEY and CDR2 SVGAGI. CDR3 length equals 14 residues. CDR3 in amino acids: CASIRDEGPYEQYF. The CDR3 nucleotides read TGTGCCAGCATTAGAGATGAGGGCCCGTACGAGCAGTACTTC.

The chain employs TRBV4-2 and TRBJ2-7, with TRBD1 as a possible D gene (5 bases). The CDR3 totals 14 residues. The V end lost 1 base, the J end lost 3 bases, and 10 bases lay between the germline ends. The germline V gene encodes CDR1 LGHNA and CDR2 YNFKEQ. The CDR3 here is CASSQVRVSYEQYF. CDR3 coding DNA: TGTGCCAGCAGCCAAGTCAGGGTGAGCTACGAGCAGTACTTC.

The V and J genes are TRBV5-6 and TRBJ1-1, with 10 positions matching TRBD1. Germline CDR1 SGHDT, CDR2 YYEEEE. The CDR3 extends over 16 amino acids. V trimming: 3 bases; J trimming: 1 base; junction bases outside the gene matches: 6. This CDR3 reads CASSWGTGEGNTEAFF. DNA for the CDR3: TGTGCCAGCAGCTGGGGGACAGGGGAGGGGAACACTGAAGCTTTCTTT.

The table lists this clone with a few counts. The chain couples TRBV19 to TRBJ1-5, with D unclear. V shed 7 bases and J shed 3 bases, with 16 bases lying between them. CDR3 length: 15 residues. The germline V gene encodes CDR1 LNHDA and CDR2 SQIVND (reference sequence). The CDR3 DNA sequence: TGTGCCAGTACCACAAGGTCGCCGCTCAATCAGCCCCAGCATTTT. It translates to CASTTRSPLNQPQHF. The full variable domain, with the rest looked up from reference TRBV19 and TRBJ1-5, is DGGITQSPKYLFRKEGQNVTLSCEQNLNHDAMYWYRQDPGQGLRLIYYSQIVNDFQKGDIAEGYSVSREKKESFPLTVTSAQKNPTAFYLCASTTRSPLNQPQHFGDGTRLSIL.

The J gene is TRBJ2-7, the V gene TRBV18; 7 bases line up with TRBD2. The CDR3 runs 13 residues. Per the germline V gene, CDR1 is KGHSH and CDR2 is LQKENI. The J segment lost 7 bases and the V segment lost 2 bases, leaving 5 bases of the junction unmatched. The CDR3 reads CASSPAGAQEQYF. The CDR3 nucleotides read TGTGCCAGCTCACCAGCGGGAGCTCAAGAGCAGTACTTC.

The chain links TRBV5-4 to TRBJ2-1; D call uncertain. The CDR3 extends over 14 amino acids. CDR1 is SGHNT, CDR2 YYREEE, per germline (reference sequence). The V end was cut by 0 bases, the J end by 3 bases, with 7 bases between. In DNA, the CDR3 is TGTGCCAGCAGCTTGGCCTCGGTCTACAATGAGCAGTTCTTC. Translating gives CASSLASVYNEQFF.

The chain uses TRBV10-3 and TRBJ1-1, with D maybe TRBD1 (5 bases). Germline V lookup: CDR1 ENHRY, CDR2 SYGVKD. This CDR3 spans 14 amino acids. V lost 8 bases, J lost 1 base, and 14 bases lay in between. CDR3 sequence: CAISPDTQNTEAFF. The CDR3 bases are TGTGCCATCTCCCCGGACACACAGAACACTGAAGCTTTCTTT.

J is TRBJ2-7 and V is TRBV13; D is unclear. The CDR3 covers 14 residues. Germline lookup yields CDR1 PRHDT and CDR2 FYEKMQ (reference sequence). V was trimmed by 1 base and J by 3 bases, leaving 10 bases between them. CDR3 bases: TGTGCCAGCAGCTTAGTCCCGGATTTCTACGAGCAGTACTTC. Its protein is CASSLVPDFYEQYF.

This sequence joins TRBV19 and TRBJ2-1; 10 bases fit TRBD2. Germline loops: CDR1 LNHDA, CDR2 SQIVND (reference sequence). The junction had 8 bases not matched to a gene; V was cut back by 3 bases and J by 6 bases. CDR3 length: 16 residues. CDR3 nucleotides: TGTGCCAGTAGTATGAGTCTAGCGGGAGTTTTCAATGAGCAGTTCTTC. Its protein product is CASSMSLAGVFNEQFF.

This clone was counted only a few times. The V gene is TRBV30, the J gene TRBJ1-1, with TRBD1 as a possible D gene (6 bases). V lost 5 bases and J lost 1, with 11 bases in between. Germline V gives CDR1 GTSNPN, CDR2 SVGIG (reference sequence). The CDR3 is made up of 13 amino acids. Here the CDR3 reads CAWVKGGNTEAFF. As DNA, the CDR3 is TGTGCCTGGGTGAAAGGGGGGAACACTGAAGCTTTCTTT.

V usage is TRBV7-9 and J usage is TRBJ1-1; D not certain. V dropped 1 base and J dropped 1 base, with 19 bases sitting between them. The length of the CDR3 is 18 residues. CDR1 is SEHNR, CDR2 FQNEAQ, per germline (reference sequence). CDR3 in amino acids: CASSLECAGSKGNTEAFF. CDR3 DNA: TGTGCCAGCAGCTTAGAATGCGCTGGCTCGAAGGGGAACACTGAAGCTTTCTTT.

This clone has just a few counts. This chain joins TRBV7-6 and TRBJ1-2; TRBD1 agrees at 7 bases. The germline V gene encodes CDR1 SGHVS and CDR2 FNYEAQ. The CDR3 covers 15 residues. The V segment lost 1 base and the J segment 4 bases; nucleotides outside the gene matches: 6. The CDR3 DNA reads TGTGCCAGCAGCTTAGAGAACACAGGGGCCTATGGCTACACCTTC. This encodes CASSLENTGAYGYTF. Complete variable domain (other parts from reference TRBV7-6 and TRBJ1-2): GAGVSQSPRYKVTKRGQDVALRCDPISGHVSLYWYRQALGQGPEFLTYFNYEAQQDKSGLPNDRFSAERPEGSISTLTIQRTEQRDSAMYRCASSLENTGAYGYTFGSGTRLTVV.

A single count supports this clone. The CDR3 DNA reads TGTGCCAGCAGCTCGGGGACTTCGGGCACAGATACGCAGTATTTT. This codes for CASSSGTSGTDTQYF. The genes are TRBV27 and TRBJ2-3, with a tentative D call TRBD2 (6 bases). CDR3 size: 15 residues. Trimming pared 6 bases from V and 1 base from J, leaving 14 bases between. The germline gives CDR1 MNHEY, CDR2 SMNVEV (reference sequence).

The rearrangement joins TRBV2 to TRBJ2-1, with TRBD1 matching over 7 bases. The germline V gene has CDR1 SNHLY and CDR2 FYNNEI. This CDR3 has 17 amino acids. Trimming took 3 bases from V and 2 from J; bases not matched to a gene: 10. The CDR3 DNA is TGTGCCAGCAGTGACGCGGGTTCCGGGACAGCCTACAATGAGCAGTTCTTC. It specifies CASSDAGSGTAYNEQFF. Variable domain in full (rest from reference TRBV2 and TRBJ2-1): EPEVTQTPSHQVTQMGQEVILRCVPISNHLYFYWYRQILGQKVEFLVSFYNNEISEKSEIFDDQFSVERPDGSNFTLKIRSTKLEDSAMYFCASSDAGSGTAYNEQFFGPGTRLTVL.

This clone was detected once. As DNA, the CDR3 is TGTGCCAGCGGACCGGGTAGCGTCGAGCAGTACTTC. As protein: CASGPGSVEQYF. The rearrangement uses TRBV27 and TRBJ2-7; a possible D gene is TRBD2 (5 bases). The V and J ends lost 8 bases and 6 bases respectively, with 14 bases between them. This CDR3 region has 12 residues. From germline, CDR1 is MNHEY and CDR2 SMNVEV (reference sequence).

CDR3 loop: CASSYRSGASTDTQYF. The CDR3 DNA follows: TGTGCCAGCAGTTACAGAAGCGGGGCTAGCACAGATACGCAGTATTTT. The chain is built from TRBV6-4 and TRBJ2-3, with TRBD2 identical over 7 bases. The ends lost 5 bases at V and 0 bases at J; junction bases unmatched: 8. Germline loops: CDR1 MRHNA, CDR2 SNTAGT. The CDR3 is 16 amino acids.

For this clone: At one boundary the junction diverges from the germline segment, which might be a read error. The chain couples TRBV19 to TRBJ1-2, with 12 positions matching TRBD1. The CDR3 extends over 15 amino acids. Germline V CDR1 and CDR2: LNHDA, SQIVND (reference sequence). DNA for the CDR3: TGTGCCAGTAGCATAGGGACAGGGGGCGCTTATGGCTACACCTTC. This translates into CASSIGTGGAYGYTF.

The CDR3 loop is CSATSAYEQYF. DNA of the CDR3: TGCAGTGCTACTAGCGCCTACGAGCAGTACTTC. The chain joins TRBV20-1 to TRBJ2-7, with D possibly being TRBD2 (6 bases). Trimming left V 4 bases short and J 2 bases short, with 6 bases between. Per germline, CDR1 DFQATT and CDR2 SNEGSKA (reference sequence). CDR3 size: 11 residues.

The chain combines TRBV28 with TRBJ2-7; TRBD2 aligns across 10 bases. V dropped 6 bases and J dropped 2; count of bases not matched to a gene: 10. This CDR3 is built from 16 residues. Germline CDR1 and CDR2: MDHEN and SYDVKM. The CDR3 DNA is TGTGCCAGCAGGTACCCCGGGACTAGCGCAACCTACGAGCAGTACTTC. Protein sequence: CASRYPGTSATYEQYF.

V is TRBV19 and J is TRBJ1-2, with D possibly TRBD1 on 5 matching bases. This CDR3 comprises 15 residues. Germline-derived CDR1 and CDR2 are LNHDA and SQIVND (reference sequence). Trimming pared 1 base from V and 5 bases from J, leaving 14 bases between. Here the CDR3 DNA reads TGTGCCAGTAGTATAGCTCAGGGAGGACGTTATGGCTACACCTTC. Its translation is CASSIAQGGRYGYTF.

The CDR3 region has the DNA TGTGCCAGCAGCTTCAGACAGAGATACGAGCAGTACTTC. Its translation is CASSFRQRYEQYF. The chain is built from TRBV13 and TRBJ2-7; possible D gene TRBD1, 5 bases. CDR3 length: 13 amino acids. V was trimmed by 3 bases and J by 4 bases, leaving 10 bases between them. From germline, CDR1 is PRHDT and CDR2 FYEKMQ (reference sequence).

The V call is TRBV13, the J call TRBJ1-4, with TRBD1 matching 8 bases. Germline V gene lookup returns CDR1 PRHDT and CDR2 FYEKMQ (reference sequence). This CDR3 contains 15 residues. V was pared by 2 bases and J by 6 bases, with 5 bases of the junction left unmatched. The CDR3 region is CASSLFQGADEKLFF. For the CDR3, the DNA is TGTGCCAGCAGCTTATTTCAGGGGGCAGATGAAAAACTGTTTTTT.